The next 25 T cell receptor beta chains were all read from a single sample in a study of shared clonotypes between healthy human individuals. Measured with immunoSEQ multiplex PCR; TCRdb has only the in-frame clones, and not every one. The sample lists fewer than 2.5 million clones; 80% to 95% were seen once. The sequenced sample consisted of naive CD4+ T cells from PBMCs. Indicated subset: CD45RA+ positively selected. These receptors came from a man between 18 and 29 years old in good health. Some clones in this sample may be carry-over from other donors' samples.

The rearrangement joins TRBV5-1 to TRBJ2-2; D unresolved. Trimming pared 6 bases from V and 6 bases from J, leaving 15 bases between. The CDR3 is 14 residues long. CDR1 is SGHRS, CDR2 YFSETQ, per germline. CDR3 protein: CASTPGLDPGELFF. CDR3 DNA: TGCGCCAGCACCCCCGGCCTAGACCCCGGGGAGCTGTTTTTT.

Concerning this clone: Other DNA variants within this sample encode the same CDR3. The chain uses TRBV28 and TRBJ2-7, with unresolved D. The germline CDR1 and CDR2 sequences are MDHEN and SYDVKM. CDR3 length equals 12 residues. V dropped 5 bases and J dropped 0 bases, with 5 bases sitting between them. CDR3 sequence reads: CASSPPSYEQYF. For the CDR3, the DNA is TGTGCCAGCAGTCCCCCCTCCTACGAGCAGTACTTC.

This rearrangement joins TRBV27 to TRBJ2-1; 11 bases are shared with TRBD2. CDR3 length: 17 residues. V shed 4 bases, J shed 5 bases, and the junction held 10 bases outside the gene matches. The germline CDR1 and CDR2 sequences are MNHEY and SMNVEV (reference sequence). The DNA of the CDR3 is TGTGCCAGCAGTTCCACTGCGAGACTAGCGGGAAACAATGAGCAGTTCTTC. It encodes CASSSTARLAGNNEQFF.

J is TRBJ2-2 and V is TRBV2; D is perhaps TRBD2 (5 bases). Germline lookup yields CDR1 SNHLY and CDR2 FYNNEI. The CDR3 has 14 amino acids. Trimming shortened V by 6 bases and J by 4 bases, and 12 bases separated the two germline ends. The chain's CDR3 is CASRRAESTGELFF. Here the CDR3 DNA reads TGTGCCAGCAGGAGAGCGGAGAGCACCGGGGAGCTGTTTTTT.

The J gene is TRBJ1-3, the V gene TRBV6-1; 7 bases line up with TRBD1. Germline V gene data show CDR1 as MNHNS and CDR2 as SASEGT. Trimming removed 4 bases from V and 0 bases from J; junction bases left unmatched: 6. This CDR3 comprises 16 residues. DNA for the CDR3: TGTGCCAGCAGTGTCGCGGACAGGATCTCTGGAAACACCATATATTTT. It specifies CASSVADRISGNTIYF.

This clone was found once. The rearrangement links TRBV5-1 to TRBJ2-1; tentatively, D is TRBD1 or TRBD2 (5 bases each). V was trimmed by 0 bases and J by 10 bases, leaving 17 bases between them. Looked up from germline, CDR1 is SGHRS and CDR2 is YFSETQ. The CDR3 has 15 residues. CDR3: CASSLEGRKGTEQFF. The CDR3 DNA follows: TGCGCCAGCAGCTTGGAGGGCAGAAAGGGGACCGAGCAGTTCTTC.

The J gene is TRBJ1-2, the V gene TRBV7-3, with D possibly being TRBD1 (6 bases). Germline V CDR1 and CDR2: SGHTA, FQGTGA. This CDR3 region has 13 residues. The germline V and J ends were trimmed by 2 bases and 6 bases, with 10 bases remaining between them. The CDR3, as DNA: TGTGCCAGCAGCTTACTCCGGACAGATGGCTACACCTTC. Residues: CASSLLRTDGYTF.

This chain joins TRBV27 and TRBJ2-7, with 7 bases matching TRBD1. Trimming took 5 bases from V and 12 from J; bases not matched to a gene: 16. The V gene's germline CDR1 is MNHEY and CDR2 SMNVEV (reference sequence). The CDR3 is 14 residues long. The CDR3 sequence is CASSPGTVLGTLYF. The CDR3 DNA sequence: TGTGCCAGCAGTCCCGGGACAGTTTTAGGGACCCTGTACTTC.

This clone appeared a single time. The genes are TRBV7-2 and TRBJ2-1; D not certain. Germline values: CDR1 SGHTA, CDR2 FQGNSA. The V gene lost 2 bases and the J gene lost 5 bases, with 13 bases spanning the gap. The CDR3 is 15 residues long. This CDR3 reads CASSLTFGGDNEQFF. CDR3 nucleotide sequence: TGTGCCAGCAGCTTAACGTTCGGCGGAGACAATGAGCAGTTCTTC.

The chain recombines TRBV7-2 with TRBJ1-1; no clear D. Germline CDR1 SGHTA, CDR2 FQGNSA. The CDR3 sequence is 13 residues long. Trimming pared 3 bases from V and 1 base from J, leaving 6 bases between. The CDR3 DNA reads TGTGCCAGCAGCTTCGTTTCGAACACTGAAGCTTTCTTT. Its translation is CASSFVSNTEAFF.

The chain joins TRBV4-1 to TRBJ2-6, with a possible D match to TRBD2 (5 bases). CDR3 length equals 17 residues. Germline values: CDR1 MGHRA, CDR2 YSYEKL. V was cut by 1 base and J by 3 bases, with 13 bases left in between. The CDR3 coding sequence is TGCGCCAGCAGCCAAGTCCCGAGCGGCCGTGGGGCCAACGTCCTGACTTTC. Protein product: CASSQVPSGRGANVLTF.

The J gene is TRBJ2-7, the V gene TRBV7-2, with D perhaps TRBD2 (7 bases). Germline CDR1 is SGHTA and CDR2 is FQGNSA. The length of the CDR3 is 16 residues. V dropped 5 bases and J dropped 2 bases, with 19 bases sitting between them. CDR3 residues: CASSPRGLADTYEQYF. The CDR3 DNA reads TGTGCCAGCAGCCCCCGGGGGCTAGCGGACACCTACGAGCAGTACTTC.

The rearrangement links TRBV27 to TRBJ2-5, with D hard to call. CDR3 size: 14 residues. Germline CDR1 MNHEY, CDR2 SMNVEV (reference sequence). The V end lost 2 bases, the J end lost 0 bases, and 7 bases lay between the germline ends. The CDR3 spells CASSLSVHQETQYF. CDR3 DNA: TGTGCCAGCAGTTTAAGCGTCCACCAAGAGACCCAGTACTTC.

This clone was counted once. The identical CDR3 is also encoded by other nucleotide sequences in the sample. The CDR3 DNA reads as TGTGCCAGCAGCTTAAGTAGCGGAAACAATGAGCAGTTCTTC. It is translated as CASSLSSGNNEQFF. The V gene is TRBV7-3, the J gene TRBJ2-1, with D tentatively TRBD2 (6 bases). V was cut by 1 base and J by 5 bases, with 9 bases left in between. CDR3 length: 14 residues. CDR1 and CDR2 from the germline V gene are SGHTA and FQGTGA.

This chain connects TRBV18 to TRBJ2-1; D remains ambiguous. The V gene lost 3 bases and the J gene lost 4 bases, with 13 bases spanning the gap. Germline V lookup: CDR1 KGHSH, CDR2 LQKENI. The CDR3 extends over 15 amino acids. The CDR3 DNA reads as TGTGCCAGCTCACCCGATTTCACACGGTACAATGAGCAGTTCTTC. Translation: CASSPDFTRYNEQFF. Full variable domain (rest looked up from reference TRBV18 and TRBJ2-1): NAGVMQNPRHLVRRRGQEARLRCSPMKGHSHVYWYRQLPEEGLKFMVYLQKENIIDESGMPKERFSAEFPKEGPSILRIQQVVRGDSAAYFCASSPDFTRYNEQFFGPGTRLTVL.

CDR3 nucleotide sequence: TGTGCCAGCAGCTTGAGCGGGATTGTCACAGATACGCAGTATTTT. Translating it yields CASSLSGIVTDTQYF. The V gene is TRBV2, the J gene TRBJ2-3; 7 positions agree with TRBD2. With V trimmed by 6 bases and J by 2 bases, 8 bases remained unmatched. Per germline, CDR1 SNHLY and CDR2 FYNNEI. The CDR3 has 15 amino acids.

CDR3 amino acids: CASRGARGQAQHF. The CDR3 DNA is TGTGCCAGCAGGGGGGCGAGGGGGCAGGCCCAGCATTTT. J is TRBJ1-5 and V is TRBV7-9, with 7 bases aligning to TRBD1. Trimming removed 6 bases from V and 11 bases from J; junction bases left unmatched: 10. Per germline, CDR1 SEHNR and CDR2 FQNEAQ (reference sequence). There are 13 residues in the CDR3.

CDR3 protein: CASSPLPGQGLLGTEAFF. CDR3 nucleotide sequence: TGCGCCAGCAGTCCTCTCCCCGGACAGGGGCTTTTAGGCACTGAAGCTTTCTTT. This chain uses TRBV4-3 with TRBJ1-1; 9 bases map to TRBD1. Germline trimming cut 6 bases from V and 4 bases from J; bases unmatched to any gene: 18. Germline values: CDR1 LGHNA, CDR2 YSLEER. This CDR3 has 18 residues.

The V call is TRBV4-2, the J call TRBJ1-6, with a weak D call TRBD1 (6 bases). The V end lost 0 bases, the J end lost 4 bases, and 13 bases lay between the germline ends. The CDR3 consists of 17 residues. Looked up from germline, CDR1 is LGHNA and CDR2 is YNFKEQ. CDR3: CASSQDLRQVYNSPLHF. In DNA form, the CDR3 reads TGTGCCAGCAGCCAAGACCTGAGACAGGTTTATAATTCACCCCTCCACTTT.

The chain couples TRBV11-2 to TRBJ2-1; D is uncertain. The germline V and J ends were trimmed by 1 base and 4 bases, with 11 bases remaining between them. Looked up from germline, CDR1 is SGHAT and CDR2 is FQNNGV. The CDR3 is made up of 15 amino acids. The CDR3 DNA reads TGTGCCAGCAGCTTAGGGACGGTTAATTACAATGAGCAGTTCTTC. Its protein is CASSLGTVNYNEQFF.

The rearrangement joins TRBV5-6 to TRBJ2-2; a possible D gene is TRBD2 (6 bases). From germline, CDR1 is SGHDT and CDR2 YYEEEE. Trimming left V 0 bases short and J 4 bases short, with 10 bases between. The CDR3 runs 15 residues. The DNA for the CDR3 is TGTGCCAGCAGCTTGGTTGGACTACGCACCGGGGAGCTGTTTTTT. This codes for CASSLVGLRTGELFF. The full variable domain, with the rest looked up from reference TRBV5-6 and TRBJ2-2, is DAGVTQSPTHLIKTRGQQVTLRCSPKSGHDTVSWYQQALGQGPQFIFQYYEEEERQRGNFPDRFSGHQFPNYSSELNVNALLLGDSALYLCASSLVGLRTGELFFGEGSRLTVL.

The chain combines TRBV28 with TRBJ2-1, with D possibly TRBD1 on 5 matching bases. Trimming left V 4 bases short and J 4 bases short, with 14 bases between. The V gene's germline CDR1 is MDHEN and CDR2 SYDVKM. This CDR3 contains 15 residues. CDR3 sequence reads: CASSSRQQDYNEQFF. For the CDR3, the DNA is TGTGCCAGCAGTTCCAGACAGCAGGATTACAATGAGCAGTTCTTC.

The chain has TRBV6-1 and TRBJ2-1; TRBD2 is a possible D gene (6 bases). The CDR3 is made up of 15 amino acids. Trimming left V 5 bases short and J 1 base short, with 12 bases between. Germline lookup yields CDR1 MNHNS and CDR2 SASEGT. CDR3 DNA: TGTGCCAGCAGTACCGGGACTGCTTCCTACAATGAGCAGTTCTTC. Translated: CASSTGTASYNEQFF.

The chain joins TRBV29-1 to TRBJ2-7, with 10 positions matching TRBD1. V trimming: 6 bases; J trimming: 5 bases; junction bases outside the gene matches: 13. Germline CDR1 and CDR2: SQVTM and ANQGSEA. The CDR3 spans 15 residues. The CDR3 DNA sequence: TGCAGCGTGGCCAACCGGGACAGGGGAACCCACGAGCAGTACTTC. It yields the protein CSVANRDRGTHEQYF.

The J gene is TRBJ2-6, the V gene TRBV10-3; D is unresolved. V was cut by 11 bases and J by 1 base, with 12 bases left in between. The CDR3 sequence is 14 residues long. Germline values: CDR1 ENHRY, CDR2 SYGVKD. CDR3: CAHSGASGANVLTF. CDR3 DNA: TGTGCCCACTCGGGTGCGTCTGGGGCCAACGTCCTGACTTTC.